The 30 T cell receptor beta chains below come from one sample, sequenced in a study of T cells expressing NK-cell markers. TCRdb re-called the 5' RACE reads, yielding one record per CDR3 amino acid sequence without DNA. In all, the sample yields roughly 420,000 distinct CDR3 sequences. The sequencing input was blood T cells: a sorted CD56 or NKG2C T cell subset, CD4+ or CD8+ T cells, or bulk PBMC T cells (not recorded which). The source of these receptors is a woman aged 18-69 years in good health.

The chain employs TRBV5-1 and TRBJ2-1; TCRdb's assignment of TRBD1 cannot be checked, as there is no DNA. The germline gives CDR1 SGHRS, CDR2 YFSETQ. The CDR3 is 15 residues long. CDR3 region: CASSRGDRGFNEQFF.

The V call is TRBV12-3 or TRBV12-4, the J call TRBJ2-2; the TRBD1 assignment by TCRdb is unverifiable without DNA. The CDR3 sequence is 16 residues long. This CDR3 reads CASSFTGQPNTGELFF.

The chain couples TRBV7-9 to TRBJ2-5; TCRdb returns TRBD1, unconfirmable since there is no DNA. Germline V CDR1 and CDR2: SEHNR, FQNEAQ (reference sequence). The CDR3 length is 16 residues. The CDR3: CASSFWAGPTQETQYF.

The rearrangement joins TRBV29-1 to TRBJ2-5; TCRdb returns TRBD1, unconfirmable since there is no DNA. The CDR3 is 13 residues long. Germline lookup yields CDR1 SQVTM and CDR2 ANQGSEA. CDR3 in amino acids: CSVAGFGGETQYF.

The genes are TRBV20-1 and TRBJ2-2; TCRdb reports TRBD1, a call that lacks DNA to check it against. CDR3 length: 14 residues. Germline CDR1 and CDR2: DFQATT and SNEGSKA (reference sequence). The CDR3 is CSARSRPNTGELFF.

The chain is built from TRBV5-1 and TRBJ2-5; TCRdb proposes TRBD1, but this gene call is untestable without DNA. There are 19 residues in the CDR3. Germline V gives CDR1 SGHRS, CDR2 YFSETQ. The CDR3 spells CASSLALSAGGRYQETQYF.

J is TRBJ2-1 and V is TRBV19; the TRBD2 assignment by TCRdb is unverifiable without DNA. CDR1 and CDR2 (germline): LNHDA, SQIVND (reference sequence). The CDR3 is made up of 14 amino acids. CDR3 region: CASSFSASYNEQFF.

The V call is TRBV5-1, the J call TRBJ2-1; TCRdb lists TRBD2, though no DNA is available to test this call. This CDR3 spans 15 amino acids. Germline V gives CDR1 SGHRS, CDR2 YFSETQ. CDR3 protein: CASSALQGYYNEQFF.

The chain recombines TRBV5-1 with TRBJ2-3; the TCRdb call, TRBD1, lacks DNA for checking. CDR3 size: 15 residues. Per germline, CDR1 SGHRS and CDR2 YFSETQ. The CDR3 is CASSQRDRDTDTQYF.

V and J are TRBV20-1 and TRBJ2-5; without DNA, the TCRdb call of TRBD1 cannot be checked. Germline assignment: CDR1 DFQATT and CDR2 SNEGSKA (reference sequence). This CDR3 has 17 residues. CDR3: CSASWVDRGISKETQYF.

The genes are TRBV20-1 and TRBJ2-3; TCRdb designates TRBD2, a call that cannot be tested without DNA. The CDR3 runs to 15 residues. Germline V gene sequence: CDR1 DFQATT, CDR2 SNEGSKA (reference sequence). This CDR3 is CSARTSGRNTDTQYF.

This CDR3 is CASSPPIRDPRHIQYF. The chain is built from TRBV18 and TRBJ2-4; TCRdb selects TRBD2, and the lack of DNA leaves this call unchecked. The germline V gene has CDR1 KGHSH and CDR2 LQKENI. The CDR3 sequence is 16 residues long.

The chain has TRBV6-1 and TRBJ2-3; with no DNA, the TCRdb D assignment of TRBD1 cannot be verified. Germline-derived CDR1 and CDR2 are MNHNS and SASEGT. The CDR3 length is 15 residues. The CDR3 is CASSRGRGHSDTQYF.

The chain joins TRBV5-6 to TRBJ2-2; TCRdb indicates TRBD1, and absent DNA this call remains unverified. Germline-derived CDR1 and CDR2 are SGHDT and YYEEEE. CDR3 length: 17 amino acids. CDR3 residues: CASSFRPGTGNTGELFF.

The CDR3 is CASSLDDSRVGTQYF. The chain carries TRBV11-2 and TRBJ2-3; the D call from TCRdb, TRBD2, cannot be confirmed without DNA. The CDR3 sequence is 15 residues long. CDR1 is SGHAT, CDR2 FQNNGV, per germline. Filled out from reference TRBV11-2 and TRBJ2-3, the complete variable domain reads EAGVAQSPRYKIIEKRQSVAFWCNPISGHATLYWYQQILGQGPKLLIQFQNNGVVDDSQLPKDRFSAERLKGVDSTLKIQPAKLEDSAVYLCASSLDDSRVGTQYFGPGTRLTVL.

This chain joins TRBV5-1 and TRBJ2-7; the D call from TCRdb, TRBD1, cannot be confirmed without DNA. The CDR3 length is 14 residues. The germline V gene encodes CDR1 SGHRS and CDR2 YFSETQ. The CDR3 reads CASSSRTAQDEQYF.

The chain uses TRBV5-1 and TRBJ2-7; checking the TCRdb D call of TRBD2 is not possible without DNA. This CDR3 contains 14 residues. Germline CDR1 and CDR2: SGHRS and YFSETQ. CDR3 protein: CASSLVGRSYEQYF.

Here the CDR3 reads CASSQERHYEQYF. The chain recombines TRBV4-3 with TRBJ2-7. The germline gives CDR1 LGHNA, CDR2 YSLEER. The CDR3 totals 13 residues.

This CDR3 reads CSASTSGSNTGELFF. The genes are TRBV20-1 and TRBJ2-2; the D call from TCRdb, TRBD2, cannot be confirmed without DNA. This CDR3 contains 15 residues. Per the germline V gene, CDR1 is DFQATT and CDR2 is SNEGSKA (reference sequence).

This rearrangement joins TRBV7-6 to TRBJ1-4; with no DNA, the TCRdb D assignment of TRBD1 cannot be verified. This CDR3 spans 17 amino acids. The germline CDR1 and CDR2 sequences are SGHVS and FNYEAQ. The CDR3 sequence is CASSLFGQGSTNEKLFF.

V is TRBV5-6 and J is TRBJ2-1. Germline V CDR1 and CDR2: SGHDT, YYEEEE. The CDR3 loop spans 15 amino acids. The CDR3 here is CASSWGRNSYNEQFF. Full variable domain (outside the CDR3, taken from reference TRBV5-6 and TRBJ2-1): DAGVTQSPTHLIKTRGQQVTLRCSPKSGHDTVSWYQQALGQGPQFIFQYYEEEERQRGNFPDRFSGHQFPNYSSELNVNALLLGDSALYLCASSWGRNSYNEQFFGPGTRLTVL.

The chain couples TRBV7-9 to TRBJ2-5; no DNA is available, so the TRBD2 call from TCRdb remains unchecked. The CDR3 spans 16 residues. Germline CDR1 SEHNR, CDR2 FQNEAQ (reference sequence). The CDR3 spells CASSPLGGGPEETQYF. Using reference TRBV7-9 and TRBJ2-5 for the parts outside the CDR3, the full variable domain is DTGVSQNPRHKITKRGQNVTFRCDPISEHNRLYWYRQTLGQGPEFLTYFQNEAQLEKSRLLSDRFSAERPKGSFSTLEIQRTEQGDSAMYLCASSPLGGGPEETQYFGPGTRLLVL.

The rearrangement links TRBV27 to TRBJ1-1. The CDR3 consists of 13 residues. CDR1 and CDR2 from the germline V gene are MNHEY and SMNVEV (reference sequence). The CDR3 here is CASSLSPDTEAFF.

The CDR3: CSATVFADTQYF. The chain employs TRBV20-1 and TRBJ2-3. The germline CDR1 and CDR2 sequences are DFQATT and SNEGSKA (reference sequence). This CDR3 has 12 residues.

CDR3 amino acids: CASSPPVRTNTGELFF. J is TRBJ2-2 and V is TRBV18; without DNA, the TCRdb call of TRBD2 cannot be checked. CDR3 size: 16 residues. Germline V gives CDR1 KGHSH, CDR2 LQKENI.

The rearrangement links TRBV7-2 to TRBJ1-1. The CDR3 extends over 14 amino acids. CDR1 SGHTA and CDR2 FQGNSA come from the germline V gene. CDR3 residues: CASSFAAANTEAFF.

J is TRBJ2-7 and V is TRBV20-1; checking the TCRdb D call of TRBD1 is not possible without DNA. CDR3 length: 14 amino acids. Germline V gene data show CDR1 as DFQATT and CDR2 as SNEGSKA (reference sequence). The CDR3 protein is CSASPQGASYEQYF.

This chain joins TRBV5-4 and TRBJ1-1; TCRdb names TRBD1, which stays unverified in the absence of DNA. This CDR3 has 14 residues. Germline CDR1 is SGHNT and CDR2 is YYREEE (reference sequence). The CDR3 is CASSEGQAYYEAFF.

V is TRBV7-6 and J is TRBJ1-1. Looked up from germline, CDR1 is SGHVS and CDR2 is FNYEAQ. The CDR3 has 16 amino acids. This chain's CDR3 is CASSLMGIGSDTEAFF.

This chain uses TRBV11-2 with TRBJ2-1. There are 13 residues in the CDR3. Looked up from germline, CDR1 is SGHAT and CDR2 is FQNNGV. CDR3 amino acids: CASSLEVRREQFF. The whole variable domain, filled in from reference TRBV11-2 and TRBJ2-1, reads EAGVAQSPRYKIIEKRQSVAFWCNPISGHATLYWYQQILGQGPKLLIQFQNNGVVDDSQLPKDRFSAERLKGVDSTLKIQPAKLEDSAVYLCASSLEVRREQFFGPGTRLTVL.